This T cell receptor beta chain appears in the sequencing data of a study of CD8 T cells in ankylosing spondylitis. This clonotype has at least ten counts. One entry per CDR3 protein, called by TCRdb with MiXCR from the 5' RACE reads. The sample yields some 150,000 distinct CDR3 sequences, over 10% seen once. Germline V gene sequence: CDR1 SQVTM, CDR2 ANQGSEA. With 3 bases removed from V and 1 base from J, the gap between germline ends came to 9 bases. This CDR3 is 14 amino acids long. This TCR was recovered from a female donor with ankylosing spondylitis or in good health (not recorded which). The material sequenced was blood, either unsorted or a sorted T cell fraction (not recorded which). The rearrangement uses TRBV29-1 and TRBJ2-2, with a possible D match to TRBD1 (6 bases). The DNA of the CDR3 is TGCAGCGTTGACAGGGGTGGGAACACCGGGGAGCTGTTTTTT. Translating gives CSVDRGGNTGELFF.